The clone carrying this T cell receptor beta chain occurred a few times. What it binds is not known. The CDR3 totals 15 residues. V shed 0 bases and J shed 7 bases, with 16 bases lying between them. Germline V gives CDR1 SGHRS, CDR2 YFSETQ. General study results and limits: Whole repertoires were not studied in the larger cohort, only one V-J beta rearrangement. The TCR gene usage of tumor memory CD4+ T cells clustered together with blood and lymph node memory CD4+ cells and with lymph node naive CD4+ cells.

CD25-based Treg depletion was applied to purified naive CD4+ T cells. Full-length variable regions came from constant-region reverse primers plus semi-nested Nested Universal Primer A PCR. TCRdb used MiXCR to reprocess the 5' RACE reads, holding one entry per CDR3 protein. The sample holds roughly 23,000 distinct CDR3 sequences, approximately 28% seen once. V is TRBV5-1 and J is TRBJ1-1, with D hard to call. The sequencing sample was made of tumor-infiltrating naive CD4+ T cells sorted from the breast tumor. The subset is: naive CD4+ T cells, CD4+CD45RA+CD25-. The receptor comes from a female donor with breast cancer. CDR3 region: CASSLADPGVNEAFF. For the CDR3, the DNA is TGCGCCAGCAGCTTGGCGGATCCGGGAGTCAATGAAGCTTTCTTT.